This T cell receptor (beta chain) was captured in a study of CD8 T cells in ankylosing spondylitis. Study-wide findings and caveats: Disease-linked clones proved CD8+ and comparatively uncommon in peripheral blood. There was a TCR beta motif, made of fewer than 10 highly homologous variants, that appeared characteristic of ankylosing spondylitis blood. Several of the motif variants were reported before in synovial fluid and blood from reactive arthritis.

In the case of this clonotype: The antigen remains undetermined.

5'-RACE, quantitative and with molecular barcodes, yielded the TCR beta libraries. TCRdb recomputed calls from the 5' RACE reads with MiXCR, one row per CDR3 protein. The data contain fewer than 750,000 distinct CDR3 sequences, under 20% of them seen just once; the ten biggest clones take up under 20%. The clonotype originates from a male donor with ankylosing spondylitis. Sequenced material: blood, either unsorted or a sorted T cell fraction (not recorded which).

CDR3 sequence (DNA): TGTGCCAGCTCACCACGGTTTAGTGGGACCGACTTCACCGGGGAGCTGTTTTTT. Translating gives CASSPRFSGTDFTGELFF. The chain links TRBV18 to TRBJ2-2; D could derive from TRBD1 or TRBD2 (5 bases each). Germline loops: CDR1 KGHSH, CDR2 LQKENI. This CDR3 region has 18 residues. Trimming took 1 base from V and 4 from J, leaving 19 bases between them.